Sequencing of this T cell receptor beta chain was carried out in a study of cytomegalovirus exposure and HLA in healthy donors. On the study more broadly: The 130 or so validation repertoires, a later analysis reported, used the same platform as the 550 to 700 repertoires from the first cohort.

This clone was seen just once. Its antigen is unknown. Using immunoSEQ multiplex PCR, the repertoire was profiled, and TCRdb retains in-frame clones only, with some absent. This table holds more than 120,000 clones, around 87% found once. Study-level findings and limits: A later analysis found first-cohort TCR clusters tended to co-occur in the 120 or so validation repertoires.

Separate from the roughly 700-subject first cohort, the approximately 120-subject validation cohort was the one that the donors belonged to. The CDR3 is 15 residues long. Between the trimmed V and J ends, which lost 8 bases and 5 bases, there was a span of 19 bases. CDR1 MNHNS and CDR2 SASEGT come from the germline V gene. Sequences were obtained from PBMCs. The TCR sequence derives from a man aged 18 to 30 in good health and CMV-seropositive. The chain links TRBV6-1 to TRBJ1-5, with D unresolved. The CDR3: CASGRPEGPYQPQHF. The CDR3 region has the DNA TGTGCCAGCGGGAGGCCAGAGGGTCCTTATCAGCCCCAGCATTTT.